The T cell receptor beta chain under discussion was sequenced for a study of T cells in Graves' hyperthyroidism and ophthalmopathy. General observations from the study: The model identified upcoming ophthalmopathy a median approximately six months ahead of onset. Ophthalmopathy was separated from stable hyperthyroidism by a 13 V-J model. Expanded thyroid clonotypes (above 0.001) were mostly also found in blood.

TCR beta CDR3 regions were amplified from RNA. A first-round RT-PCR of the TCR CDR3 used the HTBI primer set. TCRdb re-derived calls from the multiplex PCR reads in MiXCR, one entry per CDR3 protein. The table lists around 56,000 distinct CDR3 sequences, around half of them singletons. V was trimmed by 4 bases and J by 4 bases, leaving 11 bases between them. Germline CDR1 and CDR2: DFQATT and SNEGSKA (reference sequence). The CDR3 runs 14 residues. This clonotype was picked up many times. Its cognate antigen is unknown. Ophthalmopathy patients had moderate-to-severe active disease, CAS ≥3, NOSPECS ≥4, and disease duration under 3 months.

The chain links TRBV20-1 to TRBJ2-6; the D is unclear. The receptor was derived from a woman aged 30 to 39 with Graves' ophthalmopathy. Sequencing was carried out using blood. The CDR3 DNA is TGCAGTGCTACCCCGTCAGGAGGGGCCAACGTCCTGACTTTC. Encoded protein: CSATPSGGANVLTF.